Each of the 15 T cell receptor beta chains below was sequenced from the same sample in a study of monozygotic twins with inflammatory bowel disease. TCRdb reprocessed the 5' RACE reads and reports one entry per CDR3 protein, with no DNA. Here the sample table reports over 110,000 distinct CDR3 sequences. Sequences were obtained from blood. The receptors originated from a human donor with ulcerative colitis or Crohn's disease, or a healthy co-twin of an affected twin (not recorded which).

The rearrangement links TRBV30 to TRBJ2-1; lacking DNA, the TRBD1 call made by TCRdb goes unchecked. The CDR3 contains 15 residues. Per germline, CDR1 GTSNPN and CDR2 SVGIG (reference sequence). This chain's CDR3 is CAWIEWGGIRNEQFF.

The V gene is TRBV5-5, the J gene TRBJ2-5. The CDR3 is 14 residues long. The V gene's germline CDR1 is SGHKS and CDR2 YYEKEE (reference sequence). CDR3 loop: CASSIRVFGETQYF.

The rearrangement joins TRBV20-1 to TRBJ1-3; with no DNA, the TCRdb D assignment of TRBD1 cannot be verified. From germline, CDR1 is DFQATT and CDR2 SNEGSKA (reference sequence). The CDR3 sequence is 13 residues long. The CDR3: CSGRQFSGNTIYF.

The rearrangement joins TRBV5-1 to TRBJ2-3; the TCRdb D gene call, TRBD1, has no DNA to confirm it. This CDR3 is built from 13 residues. The germline V gene has CDR1 SGHRS and CDR2 YFSETQ. The CDR3 spells CASSVTGEDTQYF.

V is TRBV5-1 and J is TRBJ2-5. This CDR3 contains 13 residues. Germline CDR1 SGHRS, CDR2 YFSETQ. CDR3 protein: CASSSGLQETQYF.

The chain uses TRBV20-1 and TRBJ2-7; TCRdb designates TRBD1, a call that cannot be tested without DNA. CDR3 length equals 12 residues. Germline CDR1 DFQATT, CDR2 SNEGSKA (reference sequence). The CDR3 reads CSATDRNYEQYF.

This chain uses TRBV5-5 with TRBJ2-3; TCRdb's D call of TRBD2 is untestable without DNA. The CDR3 is made up of 16 amino acids. Germline values: CDR1 SGHKS, CDR2 YYEKEE (reference sequence). The CDR3 loop is CASSLGGLANTDTQYF.

The chain joins TRBV7-2 to TRBJ2-1; TCRdb's D call of TRBD2 is untestable without DNA. The CDR3 consists of 16 residues. Germline lookup yields CDR1 SGHTA and CDR2 FQGNSA. CDR3 sequence reads: CASSLGGSGEYNEQFF.

The chain employs TRBV12-3 or TRBV12-4 and TRBJ2-2. The CDR3 has 14 residues. CDR3 in amino acids: CASSFVVSTGELFF.

The rearrangement uses TRBV27 and TRBJ2-3. Germline CDR1 is MNHEY and CDR2 is SMNVEV (reference sequence). This CDR3 spans 13 amino acids. Here the CDR3 reads CASRVTSTDTQYF.

The chain joins TRBV6-1 to TRBJ2-5; TCRdb's D call, TRBD1, is unchecked because there is no DNA. CDR1 is MNHNS, CDR2 SASEGT, per germline. The CDR3 consists of 15 residues. This chain's CDR3 is CASSERAGRKETQYF.

This chain joins TRBV27 and TRBJ1-4; TCRdb's D call, TRBD1, is unchecked because there is no DNA. The CDR3 is made up of 14 amino acids. The germline V gene encodes CDR1 MNHEY and CDR2 SMNVEV (reference sequence). CDR3 loop: CASSLQGARGKLFF.

The chain recombines TRBV7-3 with TRBJ2-7; TCRdb returns TRBD1, unconfirmable since there is no DNA. Germline lookup yields CDR1 SGHTA and CDR2 FQGTGA. The CDR3 contains 17 residues. This CDR3 reads CASSLTAAGTGRYEQYF.

This chain connects TRBV29-1 to TRBJ2-6. This CDR3 contains 13 residues. From germline, CDR1 is SQVTM and CDR2 ANQGSEA. The CDR3 spells CSVESSGANVLTF.

The chain couples TRBV10-3 to TRBJ2-1; TCRdb picks TRBD2, but there is no DNA to check that call. CDR1 and CDR2 from the germline V gene are ENHRY and SYGVKD. This CDR3 has 16 residues. CDR3: CAISLGLASPYNEQFF.